This T cell receptor beta chain was retrieved from a study of siplizumab effects on memory and regulatory T cells. The study's findings and limits: Both greater diversity than memory cells and a major contribution to the alloresponse seemed to characterize naive T cells. Reactions containing siplizumab showed mappable alloreactive CD4+ clones averaging around 70% Treg-derived, versus around 26% in controls. No functional test confirmed suppression by proliferating siplizumab-culture Tregs.

From germline, CDR1 is MGHRA and CDR2 YSYEKL. Unmatched junction bases numbered 12, after V lost 1 base and J lost 5 bases. This CDR3 has 18 residues. About this clone: Its antigen is still unknown.

Assayed TCR templates numbered 80,000 to 100,000 for each sample. The repertoire was sequenced with immunoSEQ multiplex PCR; TCRdb's copy has only in-frame clones and lacks some. This sample has about 100,000 clones, with approximately 94% found just once. Material for sequencing was non-Treg CD4+ T cells sorted from blood. The sequence came from a human donor in good health. The chain is built from TRBV4-1 and TRBJ2-3, with 10 positions matching TRBD2. CDR3 in DNA: TGCGCCAGCAGCCAAGTCCTACCCGGATTAGCGGGAGGAGATACGCAGTATTTT. It encodes CASSQVLPGLAGGDTQYF.